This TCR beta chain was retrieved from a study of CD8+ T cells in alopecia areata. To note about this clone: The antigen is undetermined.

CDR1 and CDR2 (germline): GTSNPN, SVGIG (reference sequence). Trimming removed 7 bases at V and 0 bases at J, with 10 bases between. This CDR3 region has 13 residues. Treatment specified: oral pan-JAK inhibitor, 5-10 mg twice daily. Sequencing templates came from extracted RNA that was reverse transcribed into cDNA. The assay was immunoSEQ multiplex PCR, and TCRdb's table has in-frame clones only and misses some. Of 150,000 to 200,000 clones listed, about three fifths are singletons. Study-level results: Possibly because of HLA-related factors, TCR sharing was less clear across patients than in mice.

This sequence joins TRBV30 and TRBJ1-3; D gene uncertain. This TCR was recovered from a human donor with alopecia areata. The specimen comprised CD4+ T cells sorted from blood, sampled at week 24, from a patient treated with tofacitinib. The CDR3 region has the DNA TGTGCCTACGAGGGCCTCTCTGGAAACACCATATATTTT. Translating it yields CAYEGLSGNTIYF.